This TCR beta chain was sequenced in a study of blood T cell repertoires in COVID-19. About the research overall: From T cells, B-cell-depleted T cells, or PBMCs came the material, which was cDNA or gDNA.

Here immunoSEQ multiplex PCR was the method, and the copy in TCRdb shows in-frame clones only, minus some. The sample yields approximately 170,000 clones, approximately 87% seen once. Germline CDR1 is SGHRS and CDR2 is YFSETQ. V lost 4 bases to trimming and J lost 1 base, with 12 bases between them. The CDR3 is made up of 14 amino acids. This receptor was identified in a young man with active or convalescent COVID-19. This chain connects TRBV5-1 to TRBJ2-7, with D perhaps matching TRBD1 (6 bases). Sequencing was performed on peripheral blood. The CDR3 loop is CASSVTGESYEQYV. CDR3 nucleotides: TGCGCCAGCAGCGTGACAGGTGAATCCTACGAGCAGTACGTC.